The subject of this entry is one T cell receptor (beta chain). The sample belongs to a study of cytomegalovirus exposure and HLA in healthy donors. Per germline, CDR1 SGHKS and CDR2 YYEKEE (reference sequence). The CDR3 extends over 14 amino acids. Trimming cost V 5 bases and J 8 bases, with 16 bases left between them. It was with 60 Vbeta and 13 Jbeta primers that the PCR ran. Assay: immunoSEQ multiplex PCR; the TCRdb copy retains only in-frame clones and omits some. Of about 100,000 clones listed, 75% are singletons. Material: PBMCs. This sequence was found in a man aged 50-60 years in good health and CMV-seronegative. The rearrangement uses TRBV5-5 and TRBJ1-4, with D perhaps TRBD1 (5 bases). The CDR3 reads CASSMTVLAEKLFF. The CDR3 DNA is TGTGCCAGCAGTATGACAGTCTTGGCAGAAAAACTGTTTTTT.